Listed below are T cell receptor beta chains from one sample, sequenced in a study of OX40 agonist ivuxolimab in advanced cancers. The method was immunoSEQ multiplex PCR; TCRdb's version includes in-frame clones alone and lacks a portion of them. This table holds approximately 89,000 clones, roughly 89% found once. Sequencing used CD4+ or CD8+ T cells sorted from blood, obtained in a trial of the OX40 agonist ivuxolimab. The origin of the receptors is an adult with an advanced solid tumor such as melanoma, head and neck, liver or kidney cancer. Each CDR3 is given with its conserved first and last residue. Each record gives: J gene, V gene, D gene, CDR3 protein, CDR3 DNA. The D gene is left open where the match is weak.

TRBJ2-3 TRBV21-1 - CASILTGLSTDTQYF TGTGCCAGCATTTTGACAGGCCTTAGCACAGATACGCAGTATTTT
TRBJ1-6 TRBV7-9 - CASSSEGNSPLHF TGTGCCAGCAGCTCGGAGGGAAATTCACCCCTCCACTTT
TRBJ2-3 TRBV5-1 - CASSLGRTSDTQYF TGCGCCAGCAGCTTGGGGCGTACTTCGGATACGCAGTATTTT
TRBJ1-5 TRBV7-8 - CASSSGRDGGNQPQHF TGTGCCAGCAGCTCTGGACGGGATGGGGGCAATCAGCCCCAGCATTTT
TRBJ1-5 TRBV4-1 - CASSQVGQGKHSNQPQHF TGCGCCAGCAGCCAAGTTGGCCAGGGCAAACATAGCAATCAGCCCCAGCATTTT
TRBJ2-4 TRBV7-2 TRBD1 CASSFAGGSTKNIQYF TGTGCCAGCAGCTTCGCAGGGGGCTCAACCAAAAACATTCAGTACTTC
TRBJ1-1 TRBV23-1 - CASSHTGSGPPKGAFF TGCGCCAGCAGTCACACGGGGTCGGGACCCCCGAAGGGAGCTTTCTTT
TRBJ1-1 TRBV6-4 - CASSGTANTEAFF TGTGCCAGCAGTGGGACAGCTAACACTGAAGCTTTCTTT
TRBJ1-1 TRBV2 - CASSGQRNTEAFF TGTGCCAGCAGCGGACAGCGGAACACTGAAGCTTTCTTT
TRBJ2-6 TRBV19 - CASRTWRVAGANVLTF TGTGCCAGTAGGACGTGGAGGGTCGCGGGGGCCAACGTCCTGACTTTC
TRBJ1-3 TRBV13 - CASRYRSAGNTIYF TGTGCCAGCAGATACAGATCTGCTGGAAACACCATATATTTT
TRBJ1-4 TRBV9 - CASSVGWLSGYEETNEKLFF TGTGCCAGCAGCGTAGGGTGGTTGTCGGGGTACGAAGAGACTAATGAAAAACTGTTTTTT
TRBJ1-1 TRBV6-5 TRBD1 CASSSRTGNTEAFF TGTGCCAGCAGCTCGAGGACAGGGAACACTGAAGCTTTCTTT
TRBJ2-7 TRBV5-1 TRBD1 CASSSQGTHEQYF TGCGCCAGCAGCTCACAGGGGACCCACGAGCAGTACTTC
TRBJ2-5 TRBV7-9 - CASSLGTGRGETQYF TGTGCCAGCAGCTTAGGTACAGGGCGAGGAGAGACCCAGTACTTC